This TCR beta chain comes out of a study of OX40 agonist ivuxolimab in advanced cancers. In terms of the full investigation: Ivuxolimab was an agonistic, fully human IgG2 monoclonal antibody directed against OX40 (CD134), a costimulatory receptor. Three dose-escalation patients achieved partial responses, one with hepatocellular carcinoma and two with cutaneous melanoma. The paper describes the monotherapy dose-escalation part (N = 52 patients) of the phase I trial of ivuxolimab. Intravenous ivuxolimab was administered to patients every 2 weeks at six dose levels: 0.01, 0.1, 0.3, 1.5, 3 and 10 mg/kg. The dose-escalation cohort was around 83% male with a mean age of about 65 years, ranging from roughly 20 to 80. The point of sequencing TCRbeta in the periphery was to test whether ivuxolimab changed TCR sequence diversity and drove clonal T-cell expansion. Of the 50 to 55 patients in dose escalation, about 19 had hepatocellular carcinoma, some 15 had melanoma, 9 had renal cell carcinoma and 9 had head and neck cancer. Prior anti-PD-1, anti-PD-L1 or anti-CTLA-4 therapy was permitted, and checkpoint inhibitors had been received by 30% to 40% of dose-escalation patients.

In the germline V gene, CDR1 corresponds to SGHRS and CDR2 to YFSETQ. Taken from cysteine to phenylalanine, the CDR3 has 16 residues. Only the CDR3 DNA is retained, 48 bases long and in frame from the first base. V has 4 bases trimmed and J has 4 bases trimmed; junction bases matching no gene number 5. For sequencing of the TCRbeta CDR3 region, genomic DNA was extracted from the sorted cells. The immunoSEQ Assay was used for sequencing of TCRbeta CDR3 regions. TCRdb mirrors the immuneACCESS table, restricted to in-frame sequences. Some clones are absent from its copies; in checked studies, under half trace to an unresolved V gene, and the reason for the others is unknown. The sample profile shows 50,000 to 70,000 clones; approximately 91% of them were found once. Together, the top ten hold 3% to 4% of the sample. Overall study outcomes, separate from this receptor: Low levels of normalized T-cell clonal expansion were also shown by some nonresponding patients. The antigen specificity of the clonally expanded peripheral T cells was not determined. On average, CD8+ T cells showed more expanded clones than CD4+ T cells after ivuxolimab. At doses of 0.1 to 3.0 mg/kg, clonal expansion of both CD4+ and CD8+ T cells in blood was seen between baseline and week 6. In the 0.1-3.0 mg/kg groups, partial responders were among the patients with the lowest normalized peripheral clonal expansion, particularly in CD8+ T cells.

Points on this clone: It has no known antigen specificity. No base-level quality is on record; no much larger clone is a single base apart.

The trial excluded patients who had a history of autoimmune disease or were on systemic immunosuppression. In every dose cohort, peripheral blood was drawn for TCR sequencing at baseline, cycle 4 day 1, and cycle 7 day 1. The samples were taken from a phase I, first-in-human, multicenter, open-label dose-escalation trial of ivuxolimab. The trial enrolled adults with locally advanced or metastatic head and neck squamous cell, hepatocellular, melanoma or renal cell carcinoma. Before TCR sequencing, CD4+ and CD8+ T cells were separately sorted from peripheral blood. Recombination joined TRBV5-1 with TRBJ2-1; TRBD2 lines up with 13 middle nucleotides. This TCR was recovered from an adult with an advanced solid tumor such as melanoma, head and neck, liver or kidney cancer. The sequenced sample was CD4+ or CD8+ T cells sorted from blood, obtained in a trial of the OX40 agonist ivuxolimab. The nucleotides read TGCGCCAGCAGCCCGGGACTAGCGGGGCTTTACAATGAGCAGTTCTTC. Translated, it reads CASSPGLAGLYNEQFF.